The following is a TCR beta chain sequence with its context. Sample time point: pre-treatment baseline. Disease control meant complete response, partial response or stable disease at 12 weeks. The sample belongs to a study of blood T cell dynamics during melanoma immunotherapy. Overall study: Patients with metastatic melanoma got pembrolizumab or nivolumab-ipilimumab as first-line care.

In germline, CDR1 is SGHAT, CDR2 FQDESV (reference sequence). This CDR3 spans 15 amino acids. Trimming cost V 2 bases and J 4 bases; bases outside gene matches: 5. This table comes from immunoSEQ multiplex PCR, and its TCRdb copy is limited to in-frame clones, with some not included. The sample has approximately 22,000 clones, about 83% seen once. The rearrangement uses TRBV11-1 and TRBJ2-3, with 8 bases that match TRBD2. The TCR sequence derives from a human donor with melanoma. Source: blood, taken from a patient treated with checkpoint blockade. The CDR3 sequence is CASSLKAGAADTQYF. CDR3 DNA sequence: TGTGCCAGCAGCTTAAAAGCGGGAGCTGCAGATACGCAGTATTTT.